Listed below are T cell receptor beta chains from one sample, sequenced in a study of OX40 agonist ivuxolimab in advanced cancers. Profiled with immunoSEQ multiplex PCR; TCRdb holds only in-frame clones, not every one. The data contain around 50,000 clones, 70% to 90% of them singletons. Specimen: CD4+ or CD8+ T cells sorted from blood, collected in a trial of the OX40 agonist ivuxolimab. These receptor sequences come from an adult with an advanced solid tumor such as melanoma, head and neck, liver or kidney cancer. CDR3s include the opening cysteine and the closing phenylalanine or tryptophan. Fields, in order: clone size, D gene, J gene, V gene, CDR3 protein, CDR3 DNA. D genes are given only for firm matches. Size is omitted from some rows. Given values are once, few, many or a class for expanded clones.

clone size: -; D gene: -; J gene: TRBJ2-1; V gene: TRBV11-3; CDR3 protein: CASSLGRNEQFF; CDR3 DNA: TGTGCCAGCAGCTTAGGCAGGAATGAGCAGTTCTTC
clone size: -; D gene: TRBD1; J gene: TRBJ2-7; V gene: TRBV19; CDR3 protein: CASSPSRQGFSYEQYF; CDR3 DNA: TGTGCCAGTAGTCCTTCCCGACAGGGGTTCTCCTACGAGCAGTACTTC
clone size: few; D gene: -; J gene: TRBJ2-7; V gene: TRBV19; CDR3 protein: CASSILQGSEQYF; CDR3 DNA: TGTGCCAGTAGTATCCTCCAGGGGTCCGAGCAGTACTTC
clone size: -; D gene: -; J gene: TRBJ2-7; V gene: TRBV7-3; CDR3 protein: CASSPEGLRIQQYF; CDR3 DNA: TGTGCCAGCAGCCCCGAGGGCCTAAGGATACAGCAGTACTTC
clone size: -; D gene: TRBD2; J gene: TRBJ2-5; V gene: TRBV28; CDR3 protein: CASSLRGGTQYF; CDR3 DNA: TGTGCCAGCAGTCTCCGCGGGGGGACCCAGTACTTC
clone size: -; D gene: -; J gene: TRBJ1-3; V gene: TRBV4-1; CDR3 protein: CASTKDPEFSGNTIYF; CDR3 DNA: TGCGCCAGCACCAAAGATCCAGAGTTCTCTGGAAACACCATATATTTT
clone size: -; D gene: -; J gene: TRBJ1-1; V gene: TRBV29-1; CDR3 protein: CSVSRNTEAFF; CDR3 DNA: TGCAGCGTAAGCAGGAACACTGAAGCTTTCTTT
clone size: few; D gene: -; J gene: TRBJ1-1; V gene: TRBV7-2; CDR3 protein: CASSLYRGTEAFF; CDR3 DNA: TGTGCCAGCAGCTTATATAGGGGCACTGAAGCTTTCTTT
clone size: -; D gene: TRBD2; J gene: TRBJ2-2; V gene: TRBV4-1; CDR3 protein: CASSQVGLAGKNTGELFF; CDR3 DNA: TGCGCCAGCAGCCAAGTGGGACTAGCGGGGAAGAACACCGGGGAGCTGTTTTTT
clone size: -; D gene: -; J gene: TRBJ2-7; V gene: TRBV19; CDR3 protein: CASSWALGQHYEQYF; CDR3 DNA: TGTGCCAGTAGTTGGGCTCTAGGGCAGCACTACGAGCAGTACTTC
clone size: -; D gene: -; J gene: TRBJ1-2; V gene: TRBV19; CDR3 protein: CASNEAGRANYGYTF; CDR3 DNA: TGTGCCAGTAATGAGGCAGGGCGAGCTAACTATGGCTACACCTTC
clone size: once; D gene: -; J gene: TRBJ2-6; V gene: TRBV6-6; CDR3 protein: CASSPSGSGANVLTF; CDR3 DNA: TGTGCCAGCAGTCCCTCAGGGTCCGGGGCCAACGTCCTGACTTTC
clone size: few; D gene: -; J gene: TRBJ2-3; V gene: TRBV5-1; CDR3 protein: CASSFSAGASDTQYF; CDR3 DNA: TGCGCCAGCAGCTTTTCTGCGGGGGCCTCAGATACGCAGTATTTT
clone size: once; D gene: -; J gene: TRBJ2-7; V gene: TRBV11-3; CDR3 protein: CASSSGTMSPEQYF; CDR3 DNA: TGTGCCAGCAGCTCCGGGACGATGAGTCCCGAGCAGTACTTC
clone size: -; D gene: -; J gene: TRBJ1-1; V gene: TRBV6-6; CDR3 protein: CASSPSRVSEAFF; CDR3 DNA: TGTGCCAGCAGTCCGTCGAGGGTTTCTGAAGCTTTCTTT